This entry describes one T cell receptor (beta chain). No cognate antigen has been identified for it. Nothing much larger sits one base from this clone, and base qualities are not available. Trimming removed 5 bases from V and 0 bases from J, leaving 12 bases between the germline ends. As encoded in the germline V gene, CDR1 is SGHRS while CDR2 is YFSETQ. The CDR3 spans 15 residues, from the cysteine through the phenylalanine. Left in the record is the CDR3 DNA by itself, 45 bases read in frame from the first base. The immunoSEQ Assay, a bias-controlled multiplex PCR, was used to amplify TCRbeta CDR3 regions from genomic DNA. The source study handled its data this way. The number of nucleated cells in each sample was estimated by amplification of reference gene primers within the assay. Sequence reads were collapsed and filtered to measure the absolute abundance of every unique TCRbeta CDR3 rearrangement. Productive Simpson clonality was computed per sample as the square root of Simpson's diversity index over productive rearrangements. TCRdb re-hosts the immuneACCESS table, in-frame sequences only. Its copies lack some clones; in the studies checked, an unresolved V gene accounts for under half of them, and the cause for the rest is not known. The V and J calls and clone size were taken over from that table, and D and trimming were inferred from the DNA. Present in this sample are 150,000 to 200,000 clones, more than 75% of which were seen just once. The ten largest clones take up around 15% of the sample.

Participants in the prospective study were aged about 18 to 95 years, lived in about two dozen United States geographic areas, and enrolled through a virtual design. To assign participants to cohorts, the prospective study relied on clinical history that participants themselves reported in a screening survey and a study questionnaire. For ImmuneRACE Cohort 3, a participant was defined as recovered based on two consecutive negative NP/OP PCR tests, clearance by a healthcare professional, or resolution of symptoms. In the prospective study, whole blood, serum and a nasopharyngeal or oropharyngeal swab were collected from each participant by mobile phlebotomists. Over an approximately 2-month period, participants in the prospective study had the option of providing additional blood draws and questionnaires. Prospective study blood samples were shipped either frozen or at room temperature before DNA extraction.

This record comes from a study of blood T cell repertoires in COVID-19 (dated by TCRdb to 2020 to 2021). In terms of the full investigation: Collaborator samples came from the United States, Italy and Spain and covered acute and convalescent phases of COVID-19. The prospective study material was composed of cDNA or gDNA derived from T cells, B-cell-depleted T cells, or PBMCs. Nearly every sample came with metadata listing a de-identified subject ID, COVID-19 status, age in years and sex. Subjects who had been exposed to COVID-19, were actively infected with it, or had recovered from it provided the deeply sampled blood TCRbeta repertoires that made up the dataset. Where available, HLA class I and class II types were obtained from metadata supplied by the sample provider rather than from assay-based typing. A freely available public database, intended as a resource for researchers studying the immune response to SARS-CoV-2, is where the repertoires were released. The samples were drawn from two sources: the first 160 participants of the ongoing ImmuneRACE study, and over 950 subjects contributed by 6 global collaborators. General conclusions and limits of the study: How much clinical and demographic metadata was included differed by source and by participant, and the metadata was provided uncurated.

The sequenced material came from PBMCs or T cells enriched from blood (not recorded which). The receptor chain draws on TRBV5-1 and TRBJ2-1; tentative D gene TRBD2, with 6 bases matching. The origin of this receptor is a woman aged 45-60 years who had recovered from COVID-19. The CDR3 protein is CASSQERASYNEQFF. The DNA reads as follows: TGCGCCAGCAGTCAGGAGCGGGCCTCCTACAATGAGCAGTTCTTC.